This TCR beta chain was sequenced for a study of CD4 T cells in relation to SARS-CoV-2 and coronaviruses. Study-level background: ViraFEST: approximately 10-day antigen culture of PBMCs, then TCR beta CDR3 sequencing. Controls used an HIV-1 Nef peptide pool or no peptide.

CDR1 is MGHRA and CDR2 is YSYEKL in the germline V gene. The CDR3 runs to 16 residues. The V gene lost 0 bases and the J gene lost 5 bases, with 16 bases spanning the gap. This clone has just a few counts. Its antigen is still unknown. Before the COVID-19 pandemic, during about 2010-2018, CD4+ T cells were taken from unexposed donors. CD4+ T cells were isolated from the cells after around 10 days of culture. Unexposed-donor CD4+ T cells were probed with SARS-CoV-2 S/N and four cold-coronavirus spikes, cells permitting. General observations from the study: In roughly 65% of donors, memory CD4+ clonotypes crossrecognized SARS-CoV-2 and at least one common cold coronavirus spike.

TCRdb's table, derived via immunoSEQ multiplex PCR, lists solely in-frame clones and lacks some. The table shows around 22,000 clones, with more than 70% occurring only once. The clonotype comes from a human donor in good health. The V call is TRBV4-1, the J call TRBJ1-2; a possible D gene is TRBD1 (5 bases). Sequencing was carried out using CD4+ T cells from PBMCs, cultured in vitro. CDR3 sequence: CASSQDRGRNLYGYTF. The CDR3 DNA reads as TGCGCCAGCAGCCAAGATAGGGGCAGGAACCTTTATGGCTACACCTTC.